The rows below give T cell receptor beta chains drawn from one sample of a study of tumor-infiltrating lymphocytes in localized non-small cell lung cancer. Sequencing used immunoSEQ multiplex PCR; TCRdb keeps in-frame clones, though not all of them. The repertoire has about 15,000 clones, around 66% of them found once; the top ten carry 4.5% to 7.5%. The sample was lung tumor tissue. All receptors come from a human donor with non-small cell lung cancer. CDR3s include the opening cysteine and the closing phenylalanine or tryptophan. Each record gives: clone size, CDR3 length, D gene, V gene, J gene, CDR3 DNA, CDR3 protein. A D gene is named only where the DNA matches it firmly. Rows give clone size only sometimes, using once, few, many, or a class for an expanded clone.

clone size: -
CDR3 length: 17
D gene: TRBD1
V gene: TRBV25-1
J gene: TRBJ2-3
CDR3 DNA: TGTGCCAGCAGTGGGGACAGGGGCTTTGTTTGTTGGAATACGCAGTATTTT
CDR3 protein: CASSGDRGFVCWNTQYF

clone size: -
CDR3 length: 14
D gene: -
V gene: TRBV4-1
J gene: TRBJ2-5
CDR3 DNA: TGCGCCAGCAGCCAAGATAAGTTGGTGGAGACCCAGTACTTC
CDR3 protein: CASSQDKLVETQYF

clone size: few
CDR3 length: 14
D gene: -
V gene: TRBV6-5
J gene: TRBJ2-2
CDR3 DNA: TGTGCCAGCAGCCTTGATCTAGTAACCGGGGAGCTGTTTTTT
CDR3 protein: CASSLDLVTGELFF

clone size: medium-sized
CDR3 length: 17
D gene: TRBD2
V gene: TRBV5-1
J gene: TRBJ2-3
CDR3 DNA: TGCGCCAGCAGCCCGGATAACCGACTAGCGGTCACAGATACGCAGTATTTT
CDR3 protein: CASSPDNRLAVTDTQYF

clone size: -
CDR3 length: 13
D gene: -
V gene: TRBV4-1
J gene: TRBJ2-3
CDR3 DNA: TGCGCCACCGTCGACGGAAACACAGATACGCAGTATTTT
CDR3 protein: CATVDGNTDTQYF

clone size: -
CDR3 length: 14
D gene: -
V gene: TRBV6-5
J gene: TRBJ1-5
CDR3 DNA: TGTGCCAGCAAGGCAGCGTATAGCAATCAGCCCCAGCATTTT
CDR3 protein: CASKAAYSNQPQHF

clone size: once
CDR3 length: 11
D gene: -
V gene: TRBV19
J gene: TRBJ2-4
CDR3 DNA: TGTGCCACGTGGGACGGACTAATTCAGTACTTC
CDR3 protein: CATWDGLIQYF

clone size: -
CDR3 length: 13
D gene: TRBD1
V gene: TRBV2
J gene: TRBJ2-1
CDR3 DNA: TGTGCCAGTATAGACAGGGGGCGAACTGAGCAGTTCTTC
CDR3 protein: CASIDRGRTEQFF

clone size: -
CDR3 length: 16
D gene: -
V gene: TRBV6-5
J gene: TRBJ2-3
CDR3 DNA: TGTGCCAGCAGTTACTTTGCGGCCCTCTGCACAGATACGCAGTATTTT
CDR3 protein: CASSYFAALCTDTQYF

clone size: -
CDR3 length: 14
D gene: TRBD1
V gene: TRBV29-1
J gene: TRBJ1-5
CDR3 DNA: TGCAGCGCGACGGTCGGGACAGGCGTTGGGCCCCAGCATTTT
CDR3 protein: CSATVGTGVGPQHF

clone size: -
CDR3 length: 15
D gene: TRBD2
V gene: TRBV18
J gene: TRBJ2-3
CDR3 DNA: TGTGCCAGCTCAGCAACTAGCGGGAGCTCAGATACGCAGTATTTT
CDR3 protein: CASSATSGSSDTQYF

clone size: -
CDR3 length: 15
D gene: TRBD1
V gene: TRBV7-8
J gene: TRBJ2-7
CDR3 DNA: TGTGCCAGCAGCTTAGTCGGGACAGGGTCCTACGAGCAGTACTTC
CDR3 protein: CASSLVGTGSYEQYF

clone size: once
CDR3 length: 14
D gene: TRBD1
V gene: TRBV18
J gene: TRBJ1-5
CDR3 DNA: TGTGCCAGCTCACCTAGACAGGGAAGGCAGCCCCAGCATTTT
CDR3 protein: CASSPRQGRQPQHF

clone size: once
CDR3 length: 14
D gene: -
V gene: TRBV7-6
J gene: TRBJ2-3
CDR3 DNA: TGTGCCAGCAGCTTAGATTCGGGAACAGATACGCAGTATTTT
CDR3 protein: CASSLDSGTDTQYF

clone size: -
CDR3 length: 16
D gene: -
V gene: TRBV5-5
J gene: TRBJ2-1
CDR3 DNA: TGTGCCAGCAGGCTGGGTTTTTCTACGAGGGGCAATGAGCAGTTCTTC
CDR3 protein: CASRLGFSTRGNEQFF

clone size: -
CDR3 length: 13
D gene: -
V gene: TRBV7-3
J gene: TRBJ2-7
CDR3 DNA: TGTGCCAGCAGCCGAGAATTAGCTGACGAGCAGTACTTC
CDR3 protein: CASSRELADEQYF